This T cell receptor beta chain stems from a study of vaccination and CD4 T cells after COVID-19. Sequencing of cultured CD4+ T cell DNA used the Oncomine TCR Beta short-read assay. TCRdb recomputed calls from the PCR reads with MiXCR, one row per CDR3 protein. The sample contains over 13,000 distinct CDR3 sequences, approximately 57% of which appear only once. A single count supports this clonotype. What it recognizes is unknown. Documented treatment: approximately 10-day PBMC culture with coronavirus spike peptide pools or control peptides (ViraFEST assay). Negative selection separated CD4+ T cells from approximately 10-day cultures. In germline, CDR1 is SGHTA, CDR2 FQGTGA. The CDR3 runs 14 residues. V lost 0 bases to trimming and J lost 6 bases; unmatched junction nucleotides: 5.

The material sequenced was CD4+ T cells from blood, cultured in vitro. The chain recombines TRBV7-3 with TRBJ2-7; 7 nucleotides align to TRBD1. This receptor was obtained from a human donor who had recovered from COVID-19. The CDR3 DNA reads as TGTGCCAGCAGCTTAACGACAGGGCAAGGCGAGCAGTACTTC. It codes for CASSLTTGQGEQYF.